This TCR beta chain emerged from a study of human T cells and chemical hapten exposure. Documented time point: pre-sensitization, week 0. Treatment in this sample: therapeutic diphenylcyclopropenone sensitization with weekly scalp DPC. TCRdb reprocessed the RACE reads with MiXCR, giving one entry per CDR3 protein. Altogether some 250,000 distinct CDR3 sequences are present, 7.5% to 8% being singletons, with the ten largest covering approximately 1.2%. CDR3 length: 15 amino acids. The germline gives CDR1 SGHAT, CDR2 FQNNGV. V shed 5 bases and J shed 4 bases, with 15 bases lying between them. The receptor's source is a man younger than 35 with alopecia areata. Some clones in this sample may be carry-over from other donors' samples. Material: whole blood, obtained in connection with sensitization to the hapten diphenylcyclopropenone (DPC). The chain joins TRBV11-2 to TRBJ1-5; D is perhaps TRBD1 (6 bases). The chain's CDR3 is CASSPGGSGNQPQHF. The CDR3 DNA follows: TGTGCCAGCAGCCCCGGGGGCTCGGGGAATCAGCCCCAGCATTTT.